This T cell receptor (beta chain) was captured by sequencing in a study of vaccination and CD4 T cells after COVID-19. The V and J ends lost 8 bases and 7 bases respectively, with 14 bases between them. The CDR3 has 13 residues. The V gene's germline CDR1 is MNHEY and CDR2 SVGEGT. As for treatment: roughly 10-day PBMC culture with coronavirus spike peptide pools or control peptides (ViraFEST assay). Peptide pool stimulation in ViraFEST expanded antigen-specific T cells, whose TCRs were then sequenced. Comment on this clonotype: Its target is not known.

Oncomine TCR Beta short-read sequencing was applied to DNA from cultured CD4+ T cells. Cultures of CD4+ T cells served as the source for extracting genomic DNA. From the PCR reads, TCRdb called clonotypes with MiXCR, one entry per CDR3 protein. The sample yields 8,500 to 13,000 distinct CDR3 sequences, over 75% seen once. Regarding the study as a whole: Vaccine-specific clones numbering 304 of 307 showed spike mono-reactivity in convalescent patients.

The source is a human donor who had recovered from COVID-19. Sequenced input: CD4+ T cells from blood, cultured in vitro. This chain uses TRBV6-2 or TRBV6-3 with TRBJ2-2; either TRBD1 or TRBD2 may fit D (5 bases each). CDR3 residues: CASQLDGGGELFF. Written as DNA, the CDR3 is TGTGCCAGCCAACTAGATGGGGGCGGGGAGCTGTTTTTT.